The 30 T cell receptor beta chains listed next were all sequenced from one sample in a study of shared clonotypes between healthy human individuals. Cells designated naive CD8 were CD45RO-negative and were positively selected for CCR7, with terminally differentiated effector memory CD45RA+ cells excluded. This table comes from immunoSEQ multiplex PCR, and its TCRdb copy is limited to in-frame clones, with some not included. The sample lists some 600,000 clones; 95% to 96% were seen once. The sample comprised naive CD8+ T cells sorted from blood. These TCRs come from a woman aged 25 to 45 in good health.

This clone was seen a handful of times. The rearrangement joins TRBV28 to TRBJ2-7, with D possibly matching TRBD1 (6 bases). Germline assignment: CDR1 MDHEN and CDR2 SYDVKM. Trimming stripped 10 bases from V and 1 base from J, with 14 bases between. The CDR3 is 13 amino acids. This chain's CDR3 is CATDTTGSYEQYF. CDR3 DNA sequence: TGTGCCACTGATACTACAGGGTCCTACGAGCAGTACTTC. Full variable domain (outside the CDR3, taken from reference TRBV28 and TRBJ2-7): DVKVTQSSRYLVKRTGEKVFLECVQDMDHENMFWYRQDPGLGLRLIYFSYDVKMKEKGDIPEGYSVSREKKERFSLILESASTNQTSMYLCATDTTGSYEQYFGPGTRLTVT.

This chain joins TRBV28 and TRBJ2-1; the match to TRBD2 covers 8 bases. V was pared by 3 bases and J by 4 bases, with 26 bases of the junction left unmatched. In germline, CDR1 is MDHEN, CDR2 SYDVKM. This CDR3 spans 22 amino acids. The CDR3 DNA reads as TGTGCCAGCAGTTTTAAGTCGGCAGGAACTCTGACTAGCGACCGAATGTACAATGAGCAGTTCTTC. This codes for CASSFKSAGTLTSDRMYNEQFF.

V gene TRBV7-2 combines with J gene TRBJ1-5, with D unresolved. In germline, CDR1 is SGHTA, CDR2 FQGNSA. The CDR3 is 14 residues long. Deletions cut 1 base from V and 7 bases from J, with 11 bases between. The CDR3 sequence is CASSLVTVPQPQHF. The CDR3 coding sequence is TGTGCCAGCAGCTTAGTCACAGTACCGCAGCCCCAGCATTTT.

This clone appeared once. The genes are TRBV5-4 and TRBJ1-2; possible D gene TRBD1, 5 bases. CDR3 size: 14 residues. Germline CDR1 and CDR2: SGHNT and YYREEE (reference sequence). V was shortened by 4 bases and J by 4 bases, with 14 bases between the two germline ends. The CDR3 DNA is TGTGCCAGCAGCGGGACTGGGGGGGGCTATGGCTACACCTTC. Protein: CASSGTGGGYGYTF.

The chain employs TRBV6-5 and TRBJ2-2; unclear D gene. Per germline, CDR1 MNHEY and CDR2 SVGAGI. Deletions cut 0 bases from V and 10 bases from J, with 9 bases between. The CDR3 runs to 13 residues. CDR3 residues: CASSYSSMSELFF. The CDR3 DNA is TGTGCCAGCAGTTACTCCTCAATGTCGGAGCTGTTTTTT.

V is TRBV5-8 and J is TRBJ2-1; perhaps TRBD1 as D (5 bases). Deletions cut 2 bases from V and 5 bases from J, with 11 bases between. Germline CDR1 and CDR2: SGHTS and YDEGEE. This CDR3 comprises 14 residues. The CDR3 region is CASSFPDSHNEQFF. Here the CDR3 DNA reads TGTGCCAGCAGCTTCCCCGACAGTCACAATGAGCAGTTCTTC.

The DNA of the CDR3 is TGCGCCAGCCGGGGGACTGTCGATGAGCAGTTCTTC. It codes for CASRGTVDEQFF. V and J are TRBV5-1 and TRBJ2-1; D may be TRBD2 (6 bases). V lost 7 bases and J lost 8, with 13 bases in between. Germline V gene data show CDR1 as SGHRS and CDR2 as YFSETQ. CDR3 length: 12 residues. Full variable domain (rest looked up from reference TRBV5-1 and TRBJ2-1): KAGVTQTPRYLIKTRGQQVTLSCSPISGHRSVSWYQQTPGQGLQFLFEYFSETQRNKGNFPGRFSGRQFSNSRSEMNVSTLELGDSALYLCASRGTVDEQFFGPGTRLTVL.

The rearrangement joins TRBV4-1 to TRBJ2-5, with 12 bases aligning to TRBD2. The J call may not be correct, given that the DNA end is closer to TRBJ2-7. Germline V lookup: CDR1 MGHRA, CDR2 YSYEKL. The CDR3 is 15 residues long. CDR3 in DNA: TGCGCCAGCAGCCAACTAGCGGGAGGGCCCTACGAGCAGTACTTC. It translates to CASSQLAGGPYEQYF.

The CDR3 sequence is CASSQGLAGYQETQYF. For the CDR3, the DNA is TGTGCCAGCAGTCAGGGACTAGCGGGGTACCAAGAGACCCAGTACTTC. This rearrangement joins TRBV6-4 to TRBJ2-5; the match to TRBD2 covers 13 bases. Germline values: CDR1 MRHNA, CDR2 SNTAGT. This CDR3 spans 16 amino acids. Trimming took 5 bases from V and 0 from J; bases not matched to a gene: 3.

This chain connects TRBV4-1 to TRBJ1-2; D remains ambiguous. Deletions cut 4 bases from V and 3 bases from J, with 15 bases between. The CDR3 contains 15 residues. The germline CDR1 and CDR2 sequences are MGHRA and YSYEKL. The CDR3 loop is CASSRSTVGYYGYTF. The CDR3 DNA follows: TGCGCCAGCAGCCGTTCGACGGTGGGCTACTATGGCTACACCTTC.

This chain joins TRBV29-1 and TRBJ2-7; D remains unclear. Looked up from germline, CDR1 is SQVTM and CDR2 is ANQGSEA. V lost 1 base and J 1 base, leaving 8 bases between the germline ends. CDR3 length: 13 residues. CDR3 nucleotide sequence: TGCAGCGTTGAAGGTGTGGATTCCTACGAGCAGTACTTC. It encodes CSVEGVDSYEQYF.

In regard to this clone: Other DNA sequences of this sample code for an identical CDR3. The rearrangement links TRBV27 to TRBJ1-5; 11 positions match TRBD1. Germline V lookup: CDR1 MNHEY, CDR2 SMNVEV (reference sequence). The CDR3 spans 15 residues. V shed 5 bases, J shed 5 bases, and the junction held 5 bases outside the gene matches. The CDR3 reads CASSAGTGGYQPQHF. The CDR3, as DNA: TGTGCCAGCAGTGCCGGGACAGGGGGGTATCAGCCCCAGCATTTT.

V usage is TRBV7-9 and J usage is TRBJ2-4, with D tentatively TRBD2 (6 bases). The germline V and J ends were trimmed by 5 bases and 9 bases, with 11 bases remaining between them. Germline V gives CDR1 SEHNR, CDR2 FQNEAQ (reference sequence). This CDR3 is 12 amino acids long. The CDR3 coding sequence is TGTGCCAGCAGCCCGGAGGGAGCCATTCAGTACTTC. This codes for CASSPEGAIQYF.

V gene TRBV5-4 combines with J gene TRBJ2-1; tentatively, D is TRBD2 (5 bases). There are 12 residues in the CDR3. Trimming cost V 4 bases and J 6 bases, with 8 bases left between them. Per the germline V gene, CDR1 is SGHNT and CDR2 is YYREEE (reference sequence). Written as DNA, the CDR3 is TGTGCCAGCAGCCCTAGCACCAATGAGCAGTTCTTC. It yields the protein CASSPSTNEQFF.

This sequence joins TRBV2 and TRBJ1-2; 7 bases are shared with TRBD1. Losses at the gene ends were 6 bases for V and 8 bases for J; bases not matched to a gene: 3. Germline CDR1 reads SNHLY; CDR2 reads FYNNEI. The CDR3 runs 11 residues. CDR3 bases: TGTGCCAGCAGGGGACAGAGCGGCTACACCTTC. Amino acids: CASRGQSGYTF. Full variable domain (remainder filled in from reference TRBV2 and TRBJ1-2): EPEVTQTPSHQVTQMGQEVILRCVPISNHLYFYWYRQILGQKVEFLVSFYNNEISEKSEIFDDQFSVERPDGSNFTLKIRSTKLEDSAMYFCASRGQSGYTFGSGTRLTVV.

The J gene is TRBJ2-2, the V gene TRBV27; 14 bases map to TRBD2. From germline, CDR1 is MNHEY and CDR2 SMNVEV (reference sequence). The CDR3 has 17 amino acids. V dropped 6 bases and J dropped 5; count of bases not matched to a gene: 8. CDR3 nucleotides: TGTGCCAGCAGGCCCCTCGGGACTAGCGGGAGAACCGGGGAGCTGTTTTTT. Translated: CASRPLGTSGRTGELFF.

The sample holds one count of this clone. The gene calls are TRBV28 and TRBJ2-3; no clear D gene. From germline, CDR1 is MDHEN and CDR2 SYDVKM. The CDR3 runs 15 residues. Trimming took 0 bases from V and 1 from J, leaving 8 bases between them. This CDR3 is CASSLWASRTDTQYF. The DNA for the CDR3 is TGTGCCAGCAGTTTATGGGCGTCGCGCACAGATACGCAGTATTTT.

The DNA of the CDR3 is TGTGCCAGCAGCTTAGGGACAGGGCTGAACACTGAAGCTTTCTTT. This sequence encodes CASSLGTGLNTEAFF. The chain links TRBV11-2 to TRBJ1-1, with 8 bases fitting TRBD1. This CDR3 is built from 15 residues. J gave up 0 bases and V 1 base, and 1 base lay outside the gene matches. The germline CDR1 and CDR2 sequences are SGHAT and FQNNGV.

V is TRBV4-1 and J is TRBJ2-1; no firm D call. The CDR3 covers 15 residues. V lost 0 bases to trimming and J lost 9 bases, with 15 bases between them. The V gene's germline CDR1 is MGHRA and CDR2 YSYEKL. The CDR3 loop is CASSQEAISYGEQFF. CDR3 sequence (DNA): TGCGCCAGCAGCCAAGAGGCCATCTCTTACGGTGAGCAGTTCTTC.

The chain carries TRBV29-1 and TRBJ2-5; TRBD1 matches at 8 bases. V shed 5 bases and J 4 bases; nucleotides not matched to a gene: 6. This CDR3 contains 13 residues. Germline V gene sequence: CDR1 SQVTM, CDR2 ANQGSEA. CDR3 in amino acids: CSVRQGSGETQYF. CDR3 coding DNA: TGCAGCGTTAGACAGGGGTCGGGAGAGACCCAGTACTTC.

Of note for this clone: The germline gene is not matched at one end of the junction; a read error may be the cause. The chain is built from TRBV29-1 and TRBJ2-7; 8 nucleotides line up with TRBD1. The CDR3 runs to 14 residues. The germline V gene has CDR1 SQVTM and CDR2 ANQGSEA. CDR3 in DNA: TGTGGGACAGGAATCAGGTCTATGACCTACGAGCAGTACTTC. The encoded protein is CGTGIRSMTYEQYF.

The sample holds one count of this clone. The chain links TRBV28 to TRBJ1-5; the D gene is possibly TRBD1 (5 bases). CDR1 is MDHEN, CDR2 SYDVKM, per germline. The CDR3 has 13 amino acids. The ends were cut back, 6 bases at V and 3 bases at J, with 9 bases in the middle. The DNA for the CDR3 is TGTGCCAGCAGGACAGCTATCAATCAGCCCCAGCATTTT. It codes for CASRTAINQPQHF.

J is TRBJ2-7 and V is TRBV29-1; the match to TRBD2 covers 10 bases. V gave up 7 bases and J gave up 2 bases; unmatched junction bases: 5. The germline V gene has CDR1 SQVTM and CDR2 ANQGSEA. The CDR3 is 13 residues long. CDR3 in DNA: TGCAGCGGGATAGCGGGGGGTACCTACGAGCAGTACTTC. Encoded protein: CSGIAGGTYEQYF.

In its sample, this clone was seen a few times. The J gene is TRBJ2-7, the V gene TRBV2; no definite D call. Per germline, CDR1 SNHLY and CDR2 FYNNEI. V was clipped by 8 bases and J by 2 bases, with 7 bases between them. This CDR3 has 11 residues. CDR3 region: CASVRTYEQYF. In DNA, the CDR3 is TGTGCCAGCGTGAGGACCTACGAGCAGTACTTC.

This chain joins TRBV5-1 and TRBJ2-3; D is unresolved. The CDR3 length is 12 residues. The V gene's germline CDR1 is SGHRS and CDR2 YFSETQ. The V gene lost 0 bases and the J gene lost 6 bases, with 5 bases spanning the gap. The CDR3 spells CASSLAADTQYF. The CDR3 DNA is TGCGCCAGCAGCTTGGCTGCGGATACGCAGTATTTT.

In DNA, the CDR3 is TGCGCCAGCAGCTTGAGTGGTGCCATGCCCGATCCTTACAATGAGCAGTTCTTC. Protein: CASSLSGAMPDPYNEQFF. The rearrangement uses TRBV5-1 and TRBJ2-1, with unresolved D. Between the trimmed V and J ends, which lost 1 base and 4 bases, there was a span of 21 bases. The CDR3 length is 18 residues. Germline CDR1 is SGHRS and CDR2 is YFSETQ.

The chain combines TRBV27 with TRBJ1-3; 9 nucleotides line up with TRBD1. The CDR3 loop spans 16 amino acids. V shed 3 bases, J shed 7 bases, and the junction held 10 bases outside the gene matches. From germline, CDR1 is MNHEY and CDR2 SMNVEV (reference sequence). CDR3 DNA sequence: TGTGCCAGCAGTTTCGGTCCCGGGACAGGGTCGAACACCATATATTTT. Encoded protein: CASSFGPGTGSNTIYF.

The J gene is TRBJ2-7, the V gene TRBV28; 9 bases match TRBD1. V shed 7 bases and J 3 bases; nucleotides not matched to a gene: 4. From germline, CDR1 is MDHEN and CDR2 SYDVKM. The CDR3 covers 13 residues. For the CDR3, the DNA is TGTGCCAGCACCGGGACAGGGCGCTACGAGCAGTACTTC. Protein product: CASTGTGRYEQYF.

The gene calls are TRBV2 and TRBJ2-7; D is ambiguous. CDR3 length equals 13 residues. V lost 9 bases and J lost 0, with 12 bases in between. Germline V gene sequence: CDR1 SNHLY, CDR2 FYNNEI. The CDR3 reads CASSPRVSYEQYF. CDR3 coding DNA: TGTGCCAGTTCACCCCGGGTCTCCTACGAGCAGTACTTC.

V is TRBV19 and J is TRBJ2-3; 8 positions agree with TRBD1. Germline loops: CDR1 LNHDA, CDR2 SQIVND (reference sequence). Losses at the gene ends were 5 bases for V and 0 bases for J; bases not matched to a gene: 10. The CDR3 is 17 residues long. The CDR3 here is CASSARGPGLSTDTQYF. The CDR3 DNA reads TGTGCCAGTAGTGCCAGGGGGCCAGGACTTAGCACAGATACGCAGTATTTT. Complete variable domain (other parts from reference TRBV19 and TRBJ2-3): DGGITQSPKYLFRKEGQNVTLSCEQNLNHDAMYWYRQDPGQGLRLIYYSQIVNDFQKGDIAEGYSVSREKKESFPLTVTSAQKNPTAFYLCASSARGPGLSTDTQYFGPGTRLTVL.